Sequencing of this T cell receptor beta chain was carried out in a study of response to subunit inactivated influenza vaccine. In its sample, this clonotype was seen a few times. The target antigen is unknown. Study-wide results and limits: Authors suggested that a seasonal influenza vaccination recruits few new T cells each time.

V was pared by 3 bases and J by 5 bases, with 13 bases of the junction left unmatched. The CDR3 length is 16 residues. Germline CDR1 DFQATT, CDR2 SNEGSKA (reference sequence). TCRdb re-analysed the RT-PCR reads in MiXCR, keeping a single row per CDR3 protein. This table holds about 610,000 distinct CDR3 sequences, 11% to 15% found once. The chain employs TRBV20-1 and TRBJ2-1, with 7 bases aligning to TRBD2. The sample was PBMCs from blood, taken less than 13 days after vaccination. The origin of this receptor is a man aged 45 to 65 who received an inactivated influenza vaccine. The CDR3 DNA is TGCAGTGCTAGCCGGGTGGCGGGAGTTTTCCACAATGAGCAGTTCTTC. Its protein product is CSASRVAGVFHNEQFF.